The clone carrying this T cell receptor beta chain was recorded only once. These data originate in a study of beta chain features in type 1 diabetes. TCRB transcripts that were expressed got sequenced, as all of the isolated RNA had been reverse transcribed. TCRdb's copy holds only in-frame clones and misses some; the assay was immunoSEQ multiplex PCR. Altogether under 400,000 clones are present, approximately 12% being singletons, with the ten largest covering more than 0.015%. This clonotype originated in a man between 18 and 35 years old in good health. Sequenced sample: naive CD4+ T cells from blood.

The CDR3: CASSEVRRGLGYGYTF. Written as DNA, the CDR3 is TGTGCCAGCAGTGAAGTTAGGAGGGGCTTAGGCTATGGCTACACCTTC. This chain uses TRBV6-1 with TRBJ1-2, with D possibly matching TRBD1 (5 bases). There are 16 residues in the CDR3. The V end was cut by 1 base, the J end by 4 bases, with 16 bases between. Germline loops: CDR1 MNHNS, CDR2 SASEGT.